This entry describes one T cell receptor (beta chain). Every donor contributed roughly 10 milliliters of peripheral blood by blood draw. PCR was performed a second time for about 7 to 12 cycles using a sample-barcoded 5' primer and a J-beta primer mix. Via MiXCR, TCRdb re-called the 5' RACE reads, giving one row per CDR3 protein. The table has some 790,000 distinct CDR3 sequences, around 26% seen once. This entry belongs to a study of blood T cells in healthy people across ages. Per the germline V gene, CDR1 is MDHEN and CDR2 is SYDVKM. V shed 5 bases and J shed 8 bases, with 18 bases lying between them. The CDR3 consists of 14 residues.

Sequenced input: blood. The rearrangement uses TRBV28 and TRBJ1-2; a possible D gene is TRBD1 (6 bases). The sequence derives from an elderly woman in good health. The chain's CDR3 is CASSGTQGREGYTF. DNA for the CDR3: TGTGCCAGCAGTGGGACGCAGGGGCGAGAGGGCTACACCTTC.